Following are 32 T cell receptor beta chains from one sample sequenced in a study of monozygotic twins with inflammatory bowel disease. Using the 5' RACE reads, TCRdb records one entry per CDR3 protein without DNA. In total, the table holds about 99,000 distinct CDR3 sequences. Sequenced input: blood. The receptors here all came from a human donor with ulcerative colitis or Crohn's disease, or a healthy co-twin of an affected twin (not recorded which).

This chain uses TRBV10-3 with TRBJ1-5. The CDR3 runs 14 residues. CDR1 is ENHRY and CDR2 is SYGVKD in the germline V gene. CDR3 protein: CAISVEGVDQPQHF.

The chain recombines TRBV20-1 with TRBJ2-7. The germline V gene encodes CDR1 DFQATT and CDR2 SNEGSKA (reference sequence). CDR3 length equals 12 residues. CDR3 residues: CSARDSSYEQYF.

This chain links TRBV9 with TRBJ2-1; TCRdb gives TRBD2 as the D gene, but with no DNA this cannot be confirmed. The CDR3 has 20 residues. CDR1 and CDR2 from the germline V gene are SGDLS and YYNGEE. This CDR3 is CASSPRAGASGRYSYNEQFF.

The rearrangement joins TRBV27 to TRBJ1-5; TCRdb outputs TRBD1, but without DNA this stays unchecked. The CDR3 contains 15 residues. The germline gives CDR1 MNHEY, CDR2 SMNVEV (reference sequence). The CDR3 reads CASSFSGGRHQPQHF.

V gene TRBV7-3 combines with J gene TRBJ2-1; no DNA is available, so the TRBD1 call from TCRdb remains unchecked. Looked up from germline, CDR1 is SGHTA and CDR2 is FQGTGA. The CDR3 has 16 residues. The CDR3 sequence is CASSLTVGRTNNEQFF.

J is TRBJ2-7 and V is TRBV5-1. The CDR3 consists of 12 residues. The germline V gene has CDR1 SGHRS and CDR2 YFSETQ. CDR3: CASNLDDYEQYF.

This rearrangement joins TRBV19 to TRBJ1-6. This CDR3 region has 15 residues. Germline lookup yields CDR1 LNHDA and CDR2 SQIVND (reference sequence). CDR3: CASSMRSSYNSPLHF.

The gene calls are TRBV6-2 or TRBV6-3 and TRBJ2-4; lacking DNA, the TRBD2 call made by TCRdb goes unchecked. The CDR3 runs to 19 residues. Per germline, CDR1 MNHEY and CDR2 SVGEGT. CDR3: CASSHPGKTAPRAKNIQYF.

The chain employs TRBV9 and TRBJ2-3; TCRdb reports TRBD2, a call that lacks DNA to check it against. From germline, CDR1 is SGDLS and CDR2 YYNGEE. The CDR3 is made up of 17 amino acids. The CDR3 protein is CASSLETSGLYTDTQYF. Drawing the rest from reference TRBV9 and TRBJ2-3, the complete variable domain is DSGVTQTPKHLITATGQRVTLRCSPRSGDLSVYWYQQSLDQGLQFLIQYYNGEERAKGNILERFSAQQFPDLHSELNLSSLELGDSALYFCASSLETSGLYTDTQYFGPGTRLTVL.

This chain connects TRBV5-5 to TRBJ1-2; TCRdb indicates TRBD1, and absent DNA this call remains unverified. CDR1 and CDR2 (germline): SGHKS, YYEKEE (reference sequence). The CDR3 sequence is 15 residues long. CDR3 sequence: CASSLDGGTVYGYTF.

The chain is built from TRBV11-1 and TRBJ2-1; without DNA, the TCRdb call of TRBD1 cannot be checked. This CDR3 has 18 amino acids. From germline, CDR1 is SGHAT and CDR2 FQDESV (reference sequence). The CDR3 here is CASSLPPGGILLYNEQFF. Using reference TRBV11-1 and TRBJ2-1 for the parts outside the CDR3, the full variable domain is EAEVAQSPRYKITEKSQAVAFWCDPISGHATLYWYRQILGQGPELLVQFQDESVVDDSQLPKDRFSAERLKGVDSTLKIQPAELGDSAMYLCASSLPPGGILLYNEQFFGPGTRLTVL.

The J gene is TRBJ2-7, the V gene TRBV6-5; TCRdb names TRBD1, which stays unverified in the absence of DNA. Germline lookup yields CDR1 MNHEY and CDR2 SVGAGI. The CDR3 is 12 amino acids. The CDR3 region is CASSPDRDKQYF.

V gene TRBV5-1 combines with J gene TRBJ2-2; TCRdb lists TRBD2, though no DNA is available to test this call. Germline V gene data show CDR1 as SGHRS and CDR2 as YFSETQ. This CDR3 region has 16 residues. CDR3 loop: CASSTSGSGNTGELFF. Full variable domain (remainder filled in from reference TRBV5-1 and TRBJ2-2): KAGVTQTPRYLIKTRGQQVTLSCSPISGHRSVSWYQQTPGQGLQFLFEYFSETQRNKGNFPGRFSGRQFSNSRSEMNVSTLELGDSALYLCASSTSGSGNTGELFFGEGSRLTVL.

The chain carries TRBV29-1 and TRBJ2-2; TCRdb outputs TRBD1, but without DNA this stays unchecked. Per the germline V gene, CDR1 is SQVTM and CDR2 is ANQGSEA. The CDR3 totals 13 residues. The CDR3 reads CSVEVTGNGELFF.

The rearrangement uses TRBV6-1 and TRBJ2-3; TCRdb calls TRBD2, which cannot be checked without DNA. This CDR3 is built from 14 residues. Germline CDR1 is MNHNS and CDR2 is SASEGT. CDR3: CASSELAGADTQYF.

J is TRBJ2-4 and V is TRBV12-3 or TRBV12-4; TCRdb's assignment of TRBD2 cannot be checked, as there is no DNA. The CDR3 extends over 15 amino acids. The CDR3 sequence is CASSLAGGAAGIQYF.

This rearrangement joins TRBV19 to TRBJ2-1; the TCRdb call, TRBD1, lacks DNA for checking. Germline V gene sequence: CDR1 LNHDA, CDR2 SQIVND (reference sequence). The CDR3 has 13 residues. This chain's CDR3 is CASSRDGYNEQFF.

The V call is TRBV4-2, the J call TRBJ2-1. Germline V lookup: CDR1 LGHNA, CDR2 YNFKEQ. The CDR3 has 16 residues. CDR3 residues: CASSQATGSSYNEQFF.

The chain carries TRBV7-2 and TRBJ2-1. Germline V gene sequence: CDR1 SGHTA, CDR2 FQGNSA. CDR3 length: 11 amino acids. The CDR3 is CAIRAYNEQFF.

The CDR3 sequence is CSARNLGTDSYEQYF. The rearrangement joins TRBV20-1 to TRBJ2-7; TCRdb's D call, TRBD1, is unchecked because there is no DNA. Germline V gene lookup returns CDR1 DFQATT and CDR2 SNEGSKA (reference sequence). The CDR3 consists of 15 residues.

The chain couples TRBV19 to TRBJ2-2. CDR1 and CDR2 (germline): LNHDA, SQIVND (reference sequence). This CDR3 spans 14 amino acids. The CDR3 spells CASSIVTVTGELFF.

This chain joins TRBV5-1 and TRBJ2-7; the TCRdb D gene call, TRBD1, has no DNA to confirm it. Germline-derived CDR1 and CDR2 are SGHRS and YFSETQ. The CDR3 length is 15 residues. The CDR3: CASSLLGDRSYEQYF.

The rearrangement uses TRBV20-1 and TRBJ1-2. The CDR3 has 14 amino acids. Germline V gives CDR1 DFQATT, CDR2 SNEGSKA (reference sequence). The CDR3 spells CSALNGGRANGYTF.

The genes are TRBV5-5 and TRBJ2-5; TCRdb's D call, TRBD2, is unchecked because there is no DNA. CDR1 is SGHKS and CDR2 is YYEKEE in the germline V gene (reference sequence). The CDR3 sequence is 13 residues long. CDR3 loop: CASSSPGGETQYF.

V usage is TRBV19 and J usage is TRBJ2-3. CDR1 and CDR2 from the germline V gene are LNHDA and SQIVND (reference sequence). The CDR3 runs 14 residues. The CDR3 loop reads CASSTVTLPDTQYF.

The genes are TRBV7-8 and TRBJ2-7; TCRdb outputs TRBD1, but without DNA this stays unchecked. The CDR3 covers 16 residues. Looked up from germline, CDR1 is SGHVS and CDR2 is FQNEAQ. The CDR3 loop is CASSLRFPGQRYEQYF.

The rearrangement uses TRBV4-1 and TRBJ2-7; TCRdb's D gene call, TRBD2, goes unchecked for lack of DNA. The CDR3 has 17 residues. The germline CDR1 and CDR2 sequences are MGHRA and YSYEKL. The CDR3 loop reads CASSPLLGAGGSGEQYF.

The genes are TRBV10-2 and TRBJ2-3; TCRdb's assignment of TRBD2 cannot be checked, as there is no DNA. The CDR3 consists of 14 residues. Germline CDR1 and CDR2: WSHSY and SAAADI. This chain's CDR3 is CASGTSGRPDTQYF.

V gene TRBV18 combines with J gene TRBJ2-6. Germline V lookup: CDR1 KGHSH, CDR2 LQKENI. The CDR3 is 15 amino acids. The CDR3 sequence is CASSPTLIWANVLTF.

This sequence joins TRBV20-1 and TRBJ2-7; TCRdb gives TRBD2 as the D gene, but with no DNA this cannot be confirmed. In germline, CDR1 is DFQATT, CDR2 SNEGSKA (reference sequence). This CDR3 contains 12 residues. The CDR3: CSAVTRLIEQYF.

The chain recombines TRBV12-3 or TRBV12-4 with TRBJ2-7; TCRdb reports TRBD1, a call that lacks DNA to check it against. This CDR3 has 15 residues. The CDR3 spells CASSFGQGAFYEQYF.

V is TRBV5-1 and J is TRBJ2-7. The CDR3 consists of 12 residues. CDR1 is SGHRS and CDR2 is YFSETQ in the germline V gene. This CDR3 is CASSSSSYEQYF.